This paragraph reports one TCR beta chain. Its cognate antigen is unknown. The data were taken from a study of Ad26.COV2.S vaccination and SARS-CoV-2 variants. Study as a whole: Once, or twice with 56 days between doses, Ad26.COV2.S was given intramuscularly. General observations from the study: The authors reported substantial breadth in spike-specific CD8+ and CD4+ T cell responses after vaccination.

Profiled with immunoSEQ multiplex PCR; TCRdb holds only in-frame clones, not every one. The data show about 680,000 clones, roughly 90% seen once. Trimming took 4 bases from V and 3 from J, leaving 15 bases between them. CDR3 length equals 15 residues. CDR1 GTSNPN and CDR2 SVGIG come from the germline V gene (reference sequence). Treatment specified: about 20 received Ad26.COV2.S at low or high dose, single or two shots; roughly five received placebo; per-sample allocation not given. It was on day 63 after the first vaccine or placebo injection that samples were taken. This clonotype originated in a person between 18 and 65 years old who received the Ad26.COV2.S COVID-19 vaccine or a placebo. The V call is TRBV30, the J call TRBJ2-2; D is uncertain. This specimen was peripheral blood, taken in a trial of Ad26.COV2.S vaccine versus placebo. The CDR3 loop is CAWMAEVAYTGELFF. In DNA form, the CDR3 reads TGTGCCTGGATGGCAGAAGTAGCTTACACCGGGGAGCTGTTTTTT.